This T cell receptor (beta chain) was documented in a study of T cell repertoires in cytomegalovirus infection. MiXCR, applied by TCRdb to the reads, yields one record per CDR3 protein. The sample has 150,000 to 200,000 distinct CDR3 sequences, about a tenth seen once. Looked up from germline, CDR1 is MNHEY and CDR2 is SVGEGT. V lost 7 bases, J lost 5 bases, and 9 bases lay in between. CDR3 length: 11 residues. This sequence joins TRBV6-2 or TRBV6-3 and TRBJ2-7; D unresolved. The specimen sequenced was PBMCs. The sequence came from a human donor in good health (CMV status not recorded). Some clones in this sample may be carry-over from other donors' samples. The CDR3 nucleotides are TGTGCCAGCACCAACACCCACGAGCAGTACTTC. This encodes CASTNTHEQYF.